This T cell receptor beta chain comes out of a study of blood T cell repertoires in COVID-19. Study-level information: Samples representing acute and convalescent COVID-19 were sourced from the United States, Italy and Spain. Sources were T cells, B-cell-depleted T cells, or PBMCs; the material itself was cDNA or gDNA.

Authors' methods: Amplified reference gene primers provided the basis for estimating nucleated cell counts. The method was immunoSEQ multiplex PCR; TCRdb's version includes in-frame clones alone and lacks a portion of them. The DNA gave D and trimming, while V, J and clone size come from that table. The repertoire holds about 380,000 clones, with 85% as singletons. CDR3 length: 16 amino acids. Germline lookup yields CDR1 KGHDR and CDR2 SFDVKD. With V trimmed by 4 bases and J by 3 bases, 6 bases remained unmatched. This clone was seen only a few times. V usage is TRBV24-1 and J usage is TRBJ2-3; 10 positions agree with TRBD2. The clonotype originates from a woman between 18 and 29 years old with acute or convalescent COVID-19. Sample: peripheral blood. Here the CDR3 DNA reads TGTGCCACCAGTGACCCGGGACTAGCGTATACAGATACGCAGTATTTT. Protein product: CATSDPGLAYTDTQYF.